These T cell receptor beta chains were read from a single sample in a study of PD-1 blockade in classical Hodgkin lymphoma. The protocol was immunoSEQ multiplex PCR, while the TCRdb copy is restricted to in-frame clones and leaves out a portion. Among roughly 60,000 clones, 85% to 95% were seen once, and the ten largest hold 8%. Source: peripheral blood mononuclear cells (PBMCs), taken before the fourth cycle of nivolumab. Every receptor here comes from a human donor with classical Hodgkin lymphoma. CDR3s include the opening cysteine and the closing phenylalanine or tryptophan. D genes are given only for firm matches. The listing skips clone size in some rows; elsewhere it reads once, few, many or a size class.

CDR3: CASSYPPTGGADTQYF
DNA: TGTGCCAGCAGCTACCCACCGACAGGGGGAGCAGATACGCAGTATTTT
V: TRBV7-9
size: .
J: TRBJ2-3
D: TRBD1

CDR3: CASSIASGSFNEQFF
DNA: TGTGCCAGTAGTATAGCTAGCGGGAGTTTCAATGAGCAGTTCTTC
V: TRBV19
size: few
J: TRBJ2-1
D: TRBD2

CDR3: CASSEVGSFNQPQHF
DNA: TGTGCCAGCAGTGAAGTGGGCAGCTTTAATCAGCCCCAGCATTTT
V: TRBV6-1
size: .
J: TRBJ1-5
D: .

CDR3: CASSHMGTSGYEQYF
DNA: TGTGCCAGCAGCCACATGGGGACTAGCGGCTACGAGCAGTACTTC
V: TRBV7-8
size: .
J: TRBJ2-7
D: TRBD2

CDR3: CASSLIQEGLEQYF
DNA: TGTGCCAGCAGTTTAATTCAGGAGGGCCTCGAGCAGTACTTC
V: TRBV28
size: .
J: TRBJ2-7
D: .

CDR3: CASSSRDRGLEETQYF
DNA: TGTGCCAGCAGCTCGCGAGACAGGGGGCTTGAAGAGACCCAGTACTTC
V: TRBV5-8
size: .
J: TRBJ2-5
D: TRBD1

CDR3: CASSSLGASNQPQHF
DNA: TGTGCCAGCAGCTCTCTGGGCGCTAGCAATCAGCCCCAGCATTTT
V: TRBV6-5
size: few
J: TRBJ1-5
D: .

CDR3: CASSSHRLANEQFF
DNA: TGTGCCAGCAGTTCCCACCGACTAGCAAATGAGCAGTTCTTC
V: TRBV27
size: .
J: TRBJ2-1
D: TRBD2

CDR3: CASSYSGTVSSYEQYF
DNA: TGTGCCAGCAGTTACTCGGGGACAGTGAGCTCCTACGAGCAGTACTTC
V: TRBV6-5
size: .
J: TRBJ2-7
D: TRBD1

CDR3: CASRIRTNTEAFF
DNA: TGCGCCAGCAGAATCAGAACGAACACTGAAGCTTTCTTT
V: TRBV5-1
size: .
J: TRBJ1-1
D: .

CDR3: CASSLLTSGANVLTF
DNA: TGTGCCAGCAGCCTCCTTACCTCTGGGGCCAACGTCCTGACTTTC
V: TRBV7-2
size: .
J: TRBJ2-6
D: .

CDR3: CSVDSGREKLFF
DNA: TGCAGCGTTGATTCGGGGAGGGAAAAACTGTTTTTT
V: TRBV29-1
size: .
J: TRBJ1-4
D: .

CDR3: CASRKSRGRGYEQYF
DNA: TGCGCCAGCAGAAAATCCAGGGGTCGGGGCTACGAGCAGTACTTC
V: TRBV10-1
size: .
J: TRBJ2-7
D: .

CDR3: CASRLLAEDQETQYF
DNA: TGTGCCAGCAGACTACTAGCGGAGGACCAAGAGACCCAGTACTTC
V: TRBV6-5
size: .
J: TRBJ2-5
D: TRBD2

CDR3: CASSLGGTPGGELFF
DNA: TGTGCCAGCAGCTTAGGGGGGACACCGGGCGGGGAGCTGTTTTTT
V: TRBV11-3
size: .
J: TRBJ2-2
D: .

CDR3: CASSLMPGGLGTGELFF
DNA: TGTGCCAGCAGCCTAATGCCCGGGGGGCTGGGGACCGGGGAGCTGTTTTTT
V: TRBV7-2
size: .
J: TRBJ2-2
D: .

CDR3: CATRQGGGELFF
DNA: TGTGCCACAAGACAGGGTGGCGGGGAGCTGTTTTTT
V: TRBV2
size: .
J: TRBJ2-2
D: TRBD1

CDR3: CASSLVGTPYEQYF
DNA: TGTGCCAGCAGCTTAGTCGGGACTCCCTACGAGCAGTACTTC
V: TRBV7-2
size: .
J: TRBJ2-7
D: .

CDR3: CASSLTTVRNTEAFF
DNA: TGTGCCAGCAGCTTGACGACGGTCCGTAACACTGAAGCTTTCTTT
V: TRBV7-9
size: .
J: TRBJ1-1
D: .

CDR3: CATSRSQGVDTQYF
DNA: TGTGCCACCAGCAGATCCCAGGGGGTAGATACGCAGTATTTT
V: TRBV15
size: .
J: TRBJ2-3
D: TRBD1

CDR3: CASSGPGQGPVLYGYTF
DNA: TGTGCCAGCAGTGGCCCGGGACAGGGACCCGTCCTCTATGGCTACACCTTC
V: TRBV28
size: .
J: TRBJ1-2
D: TRBD1

CDR3: CASSQEGLSTDTQYF
DNA: TGTGCCAGCAGCCAAGAAGGGCTAAGCACAGATACGCAGTATTTT
V: TRBV7-3
size: once
J: TRBJ2-3
D: .

CDR3: CASSVDGTVNTGELFF
DNA: TGTGCCAGCAGCGTAGATGGGACAGTGAACACCGGGGAGCTGTTTTTT
V: TRBV9
size: .
J: TRBJ2-2
D: TRBD1

CDR3: CASSPVWGVGEKLFF
DNA: TGTGCCAGCAGCCCTGTCTGGGGGGTTGGTGAAAAACTGTTTTTT
V: TRBV7-9
size: .
J: TRBJ1-4
D: .

CDR3: CASSPQNQRQETQYF
DNA: TGTGCCAGTAGTCCGCAAAATCAGCGGCAAGAGACCCAGTACTTC
V: TRBV19
size: .
J: TRBJ2-5
D: .

CDR3: CASSSATGFTGYEQYF
DNA: TGTGCCAGCAGTTCCGCGACAGGGTTTACAGGCTACGAGCAGTACTTC
V: TRBV11-2
size: .
J: TRBJ2-7
D: TRBD1

CDR3: CASSQGRQDQFF
DNA: TGTGCCAGCAGCCAAGGGCGACAGGACCAGTTCTTC
V: TRBV14
size: .
J: TRBJ2-1
D: .

CDR3: CASSLGLLEPYEQYF
DNA: TGCGCCAGCAGCCTGGGACTCCTCGAGCCCTACGAGCAGTACTTC
V: TRBV5-1
size: .
J: TRBJ2-7
D: .

CDR3: CASSLEGTGLDEQYF
DNA: TGTGCCAGCAGCTTAGAGGGGACAGGGTTAGACGAGCAGTACTTC
V: TRBV11-2
size: .
J: TRBJ2-7
D: TRBD1

CDR3: CASSKGPFQAFF
DNA: TGTGCCAGCAGTAAGGGGCCTTTTCAAGCTTTCTTT
V: TRBV28
size: .
J: TRBJ1-1
D: .

CDR3: CASSFSGGSEAFF
DNA: TGTGCCAGCAGCTTTAGTGGGGGGAGTGAAGCTTTCTTT
V: TRBV7-9
size: .
J: TRBJ1-1
D: .

CDR3: CASSLEFGYSNQPQHF
DNA: TGTGCCAGCAGCTTAGAATTTGGCTATAGCAATCAGCCCCAGCATTTT
V: TRBV7-2
size: .
J: TRBJ1-5
D: .

CDR3: CSDLVSFTQYF
DNA: TGCAGTGATCTTGTAAGTTTTACGCAGTATTTT
V: TRBV20-1
size: .
J: TRBJ2-3
D: .

CDR3: CASSDLTSGGQETQYF
DNA: TGTGCCAGCAGTGACCTGACTAGCGGGGGGCAAGAGACCCAGTACTTC
V: TRBV6-1
size: .
J: TRBJ2-5
D: TRBD2

CDR3: CASSFSGASGNTIYF
DNA: TGTGCCAGCAGTTTTTCGGGGGCCAGTGGAAACACCATATATTTT
V: TRBV28
size: .
J: TRBJ1-3
D: .

CDR3: CASRQGSLETQYF
DNA: TGTGCCAGCAGACAGGGGTCCCTAGAGACCCAGTACTTC
V: TRBV7-2
size: .
J: TRBJ2-5
D: TRBD1

CDR3: CASRTSGASYEQYF
DNA: TGTGCCAGCAGGACTAGCGGGGCGTCCTACGAGCAGTACTTC
V: TRBV7-2
size: .
J: TRBJ2-7
D: TRBD2

CDR3: CASRIPGQGNQPQHF
DNA: TGTGCCAGCAGGATCCCGGGACAGGGTAATCAGCCCCAGCATTTT
V: TRBV28
size: once
J: TRBJ1-5
D: TRBD1

CDR3: CASSIRLAGGTYEQYF
DNA: TGTGCCAGCAGCATCAGACTAGCGGGGGGGACCTACGAGCAGTACTTC
V: TRBV5-6
size: .
J: TRBJ2-7
D: TRBD2